A single count supports the clone carrying this T cell receptor beta chain. This sample is part of a study of T cell changes during pregnancy in multiple sclerosis. V shed 3 bases, J shed 2 bases, and the junction held 2 bases outside the gene matches. CDR3 length: 14 amino acids. Germline V gene sequence: CDR1 PRHDT, CDR2 FYEKMQ (reference sequence). Here immunoSEQ multiplex PCR was the method, and the copy in TCRdb shows in-frame clones only, minus some. This table has about 17,000 clones, around 87% appearing once. The sequencing here drew on CD8+ T cells from peripheral blood mononuclear cells, taken in the third trimester of pregnancy. The chain combines TRBV13 with TRBJ2-7; 9 bases are a match to TRBD1. The source of this sequence is a female donor in good health, enrolled as a control in a pregnancy study. Here the CDR3 reads CASSFGTGTYEQYF. The CDR3, as DNA: TGTGCCAGCAGCTTCGGGACAGGGACCTACGAGCAGTACTTC.